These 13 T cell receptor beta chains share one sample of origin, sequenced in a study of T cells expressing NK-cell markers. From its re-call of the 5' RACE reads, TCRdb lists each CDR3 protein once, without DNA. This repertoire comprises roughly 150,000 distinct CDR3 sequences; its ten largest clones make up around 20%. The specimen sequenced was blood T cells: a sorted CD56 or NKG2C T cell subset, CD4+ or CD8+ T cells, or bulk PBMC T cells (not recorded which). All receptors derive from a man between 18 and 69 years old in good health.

Here the CDR3 reads CASRYPGQGSYEQYF. This sequence joins TRBV5-8 and TRBJ2-7; TCRdb gives TRBD1 as the D gene, but with no DNA this cannot be confirmed. The CDR3 consists of 15 residues. Germline CDR1 reads SGHTS; CDR2 reads YDEGEE.

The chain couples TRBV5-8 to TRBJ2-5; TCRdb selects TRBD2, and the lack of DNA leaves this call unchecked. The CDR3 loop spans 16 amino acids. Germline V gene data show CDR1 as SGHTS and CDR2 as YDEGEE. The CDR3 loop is CASSSHSDGREGTQYF.

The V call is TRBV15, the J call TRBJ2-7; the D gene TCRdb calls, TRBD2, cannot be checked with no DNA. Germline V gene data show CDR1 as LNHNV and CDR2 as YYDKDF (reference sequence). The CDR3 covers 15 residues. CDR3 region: CATSRDRGGAHEQYF.

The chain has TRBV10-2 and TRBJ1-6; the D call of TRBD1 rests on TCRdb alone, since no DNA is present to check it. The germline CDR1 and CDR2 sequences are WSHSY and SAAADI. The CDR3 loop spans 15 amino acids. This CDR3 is CASSDRDRVSSPLHF.

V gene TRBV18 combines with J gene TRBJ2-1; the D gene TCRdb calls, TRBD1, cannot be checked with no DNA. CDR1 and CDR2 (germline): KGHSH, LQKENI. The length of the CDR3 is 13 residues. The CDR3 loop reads CASSSPRDHEQFF.

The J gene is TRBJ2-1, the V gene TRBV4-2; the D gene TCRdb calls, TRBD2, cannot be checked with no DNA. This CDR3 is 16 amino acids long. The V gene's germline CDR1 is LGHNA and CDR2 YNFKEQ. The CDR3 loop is CASSQETSGGYNEQFF.

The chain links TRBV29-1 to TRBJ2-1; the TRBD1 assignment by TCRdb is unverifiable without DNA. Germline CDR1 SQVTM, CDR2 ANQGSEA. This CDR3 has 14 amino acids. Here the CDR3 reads CSVEAGLGYNEQFF.

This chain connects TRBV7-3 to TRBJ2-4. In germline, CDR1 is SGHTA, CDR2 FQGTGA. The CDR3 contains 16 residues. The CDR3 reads CASSLKGWIAKNIQYF. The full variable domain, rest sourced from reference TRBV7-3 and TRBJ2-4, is GAGVSQTPSNKVTEKGKYVELRCDPISGHTALYWYRQSLGQGPEFLIYFQGTGAADDSGLPNDRFFAVRPEGSVSTLKIQRTERGDSAVYLCASSLKGWIAKNIQYFGAGTRLSVL.

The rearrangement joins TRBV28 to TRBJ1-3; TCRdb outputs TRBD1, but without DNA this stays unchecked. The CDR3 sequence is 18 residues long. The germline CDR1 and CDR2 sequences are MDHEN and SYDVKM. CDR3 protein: CASSFGPGTGVSGNTIYF.

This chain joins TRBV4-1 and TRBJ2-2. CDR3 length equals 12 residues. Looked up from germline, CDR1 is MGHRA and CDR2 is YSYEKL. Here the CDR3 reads CASSQDVGELFF.

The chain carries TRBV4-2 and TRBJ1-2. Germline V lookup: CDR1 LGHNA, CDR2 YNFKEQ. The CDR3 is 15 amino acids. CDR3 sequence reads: CASSQDFGENYGYTF.

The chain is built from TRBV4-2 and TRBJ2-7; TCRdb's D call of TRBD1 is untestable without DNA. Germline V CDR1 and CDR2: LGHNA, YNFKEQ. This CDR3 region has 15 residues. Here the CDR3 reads CASSQDRAAYYEQYF.

This chain's CDR3 is CASSLIPSTETQYF. The chain is built from TRBV7-8 and TRBJ2-5; the D gene TCRdb calls, TRBD2, cannot be checked with no DNA. The CDR3 spans 14 residues. Germline lookup yields CDR1 SGHVS and CDR2 FQNEAQ.